The present T cell receptor (beta chain) was sequenced within a study of blood T cells in healthy people across ages. CDR3 length: 15 residues. The ends lost 5 bases at V and 3 bases at J; junction bases unmatched: 2. The V gene's germline CDR1 is DFQATT and CDR2 SNEGSKA (reference sequence). Using a J-beta primer mix together with a sample-barcoded 5' primer, a second PCR was run for roughly 6 to 12 cycles. TCRdb redid the calling of the 5' RACE reads with MiXCR, one entry per CDR3 protein. Here the sample spans about 1.6 million distinct CDR3 sequences, almost 35% being singletons. Sequencing was performed on blood. This clonotype was obtained from a woman aged 25-40 years in good health. This chain uses TRBV20-1 with TRBJ2-1, with 15 nucleotides matching TRBD2. CDR3 in amino acids: CSAGTSGGIYNEQFF. CDR3 sequence (DNA): TGCAGTGCTGGGACTAGCGGGGGGATCTACAATGAGCAGTTCTTC.